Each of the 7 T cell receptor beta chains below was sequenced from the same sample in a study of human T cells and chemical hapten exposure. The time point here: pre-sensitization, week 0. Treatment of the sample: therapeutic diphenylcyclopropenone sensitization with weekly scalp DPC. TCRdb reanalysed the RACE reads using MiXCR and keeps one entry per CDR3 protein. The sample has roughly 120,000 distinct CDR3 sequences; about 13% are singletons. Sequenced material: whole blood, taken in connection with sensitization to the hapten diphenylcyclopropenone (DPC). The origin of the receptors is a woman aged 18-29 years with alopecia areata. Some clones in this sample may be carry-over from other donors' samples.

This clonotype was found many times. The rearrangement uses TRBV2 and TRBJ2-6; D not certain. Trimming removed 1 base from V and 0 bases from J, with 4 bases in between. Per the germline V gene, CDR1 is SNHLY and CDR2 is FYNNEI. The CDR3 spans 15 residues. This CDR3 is CASSEVGSGANVLTF. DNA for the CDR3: TGTGCCAGCAGTGAAGTGGGCTCTGGGGCCAACGTCCTGACTTTC.

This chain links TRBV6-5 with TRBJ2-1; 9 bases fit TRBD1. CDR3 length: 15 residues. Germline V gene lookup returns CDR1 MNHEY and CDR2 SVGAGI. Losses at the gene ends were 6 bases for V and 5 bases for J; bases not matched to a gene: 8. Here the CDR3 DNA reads TGTGCCAGCAGGGCGGGACAGGGAGCCCACAATGAGCAGTTCTTC. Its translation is CASRAGQGAHNEQFF.

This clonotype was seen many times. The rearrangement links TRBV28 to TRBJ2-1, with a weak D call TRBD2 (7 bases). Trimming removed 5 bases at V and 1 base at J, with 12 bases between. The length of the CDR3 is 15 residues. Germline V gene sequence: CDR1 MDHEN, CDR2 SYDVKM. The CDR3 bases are TGTGCCAGCAGTATGGGGGGGGCGTCCTACAATGAGCAGTTCTTC. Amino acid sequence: CASSMGGASYNEQFF.

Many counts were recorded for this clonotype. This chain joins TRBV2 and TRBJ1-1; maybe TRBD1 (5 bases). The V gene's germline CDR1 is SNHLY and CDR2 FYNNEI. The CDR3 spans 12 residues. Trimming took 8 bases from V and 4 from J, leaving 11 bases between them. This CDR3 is CASAPQGTEAFF. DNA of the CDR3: TGTGCCAGCGCTCCCCAGGGCACTGAAGCTTTCTTT.

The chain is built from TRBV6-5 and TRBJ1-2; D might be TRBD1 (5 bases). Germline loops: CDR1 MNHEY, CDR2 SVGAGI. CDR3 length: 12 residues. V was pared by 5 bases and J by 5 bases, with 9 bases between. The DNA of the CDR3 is TGTGCCAGCAGTCTTTCAGGGTATGGCTACACCTTC. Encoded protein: CASSLSGYGYTF.

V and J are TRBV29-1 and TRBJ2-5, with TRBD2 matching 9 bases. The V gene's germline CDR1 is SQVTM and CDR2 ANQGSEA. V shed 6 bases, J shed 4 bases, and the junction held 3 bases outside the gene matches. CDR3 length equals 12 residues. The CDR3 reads CSVGGLAETQYF. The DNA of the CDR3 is TGCAGCGTGGGGGGACTAGCAGAGACCCAGTACTTC.

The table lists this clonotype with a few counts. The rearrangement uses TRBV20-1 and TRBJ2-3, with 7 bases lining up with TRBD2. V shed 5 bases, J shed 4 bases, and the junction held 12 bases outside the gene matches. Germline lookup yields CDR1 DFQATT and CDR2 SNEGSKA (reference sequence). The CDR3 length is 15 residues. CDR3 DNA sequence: TGCAGTGCTGGGCCTAGACTAGCCCGCGCAGATACGCAGTATTTT. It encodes CSAGPRLARADTQYF.